Listed below are T cell receptor beta chains from one sample, sequenced in a study of T cell responses to AZD1222 COVID-19 vaccine. Assay used: immunoSEQ multiplex PCR; TCRdb lists only in-frame clones, some missing. The sample lists approximately 180,000 clones; roughly nine tenths were seen once. Sequencing used peripheral blood, obtained on day 0 of AZD1222 vaccination. Receptors were obtained from an adult in good health. Both conserved end residues are part of each CDR3. A D gene is named only where the DNA matches it firmly. Rows may omit the clone size; those that give it use once, few, many or a size class.

TRBV30,once,TRBJ1-4,.,12,CASPGRNEKLFF,TGTGCCTCGCCGGGGAGGAATGAAAAACTGTTTTTT
TRBV9,.,TRBJ2-7,.,13,CASQREADYEQYF,TGTGCCAGCCAGAGGGAGGCCGACTACGAGCAGTACTTC
TRBV10-2,.,TRBJ2-2,.,13,CASSEPYTGELFF,TGCGCCAGCAGTGAGCCCTACACCGGGGAGCTGTTTTTT
TRBV28,.,TRBJ1-6,TRBD1,16,CASSSNRGQGDSPLHF,TGTGCCAGCAGTTCAAACCGGGGACAGGGGGATTCACCCCTCCACTTT
TRBV4-3,.,TRBJ1-4,.,12,CASSHDNEKLFF,TGCGCCAGCAGCCATGACAATGAAAAACTGTTTTTT
TRBV5-4,.,TRBJ1-5,TRBD1,14,CASSLRGQYQPQHF,TGTGCCAGCAGCTTGAGGGGACAGTATCAGCCCCAGCATTTT
TRBV19,.,TRBJ1-1,TRBD1,17,CASSIGQGRRSNTEAFF,TGTGCCAGTAGTATAGGACAGGGTAGAAGGTCAAACACTGAAGCTTTCTTT
TRBV18,.,TRBJ2-7,TRBD1,16,CASSPSPGQGTYEQYF,TGTGCCAGCTCACCAAGTCCGGGACAGGGTACCTACGAGCAGTACTTC
TRBV7-8,.,TRBJ2-2,.,15,CASSWGGGNTGELFF,TGTGCCAGCAGCTGGGGGGGCGGAAACACCGGGGAGCTGTTTTTT
TRBV4-1,.,TRBJ2-3,.,15,CASSQTEGNTDTQYF,TGCGCCAGCAGCCAGACAGAGGGAAACACAGATACGCAGTATTTT
TRBV12-3/TRBV12-4,.,TRBJ2-7,.,12,CASSLYTSEQYF,TGTGCCAGCAGTTTGTATACAAGCGAGCAGTACTTC
TRBV3-1/TRBV3-2,.,TRBJ2-7,TRBD2,14,CASSQGTRGYEQYF,TGTGCCAGCAGCCAAGGGACTAGGGGTTACGAGCAGTACTTC
TRBV19,.,TRBJ2-3,.,16,CASIAPGGGGGDTQYF,TGTGCCAGTATCGCACCAGGGGGGGGCGGCGGGGATACGCAGTATTTT
TRBV5-4,.,TRBJ1-2,.,13,CASSARQAGGYTF,TGTGCCAGCAGCGCCAGACAGGCCGGTGGCTACACCTTC
TRBV6-6,once,TRBJ1-1,.,14,CASSYSGRTTEAFF,TGTGCCAGCAGTTACTCCGGCAGAACCACTGAAGCTTTCTTT
TRBV30,.,TRBJ1-1,.,12,CASRFWNTEAFF,TGTGCCTCCCGATTTTGGAACACTGAAGCTTTCTTT
TRBV28,.,TRBJ1-2,.,13,CASSTSANYGYTF,TGTGCCAGCAGCACCAGTGCTAACTATGGCTACACCTTC
TRBV7-2,once,TRBJ1-2,.,13,CASSFRGLGGYTF,TGTGCCAGCAGCTTCCGGGGGCTGGGTGGCTACACCTTC
TRBV5-4,.,TRBJ2-1,.,13,CASSLALDNEQFF,TGTGCCAGCAGCTTGGCACTCGACAATGAGCAGTTCTTC
TRBV18,.,TRBJ1-2,TRBD1,13,CASSRDRADGYTF,TGTGCCAGCTCACGGGACAGGGCGGATGGCTACACCTTC
TRBV28,.,TRBJ2-3,.,15,CASSRLVFSTDTQYF,TGTGCCAGCAGTCGACTAGTTTTTAGCACAGATACGCAGTATTTT
TRBV24-1,.,TRBJ2-1,TRBD2,15,CATPTFGTSDSEQFF,TGTGCCACTCCGACTTTTGGGACTAGCGATAGTGAGCAGTTCTTC